This T cell receptor (beta chain) was sequenced during a study of blood T cell repertoires in COVID-19. Study-level information: The origin of the acute and convalescent COVID-19 samples was the United States, Italy and Spain. T cells, B-cell-depleted T cells, or PBMCs supplied cDNA or gDNA.

Trimming left V 2 bases short and J 4 bases short, with 11 bases between. Germline CDR1 is MDHEN and CDR2 is SYDVKM. The CDR3 loop spans 14 amino acids. The sample holds one count of this clone. Seattle-derived patients entered the study during active infection and were followed longitudinally. Authors' analysis steps: Amplification of reference gene primers provided the estimated nucleated cell counts. TCRdb keeps only in-frame clones here, not all; method: immunoSEQ multiplex PCR. The V and J calls and clone size were taken over from that table, and D and trimming were inferred from the DNA. The sample lists approximately 89,000 clones; around 75% were seen once.

This clonotype was sampled from a man between 65 and 85 years old with COVID-19, enrolled during active disease. The sample taken for sequencing was peripheral blood. This chain connects TRBV28 to TRBJ1-2; D is undetermined. This CDR3 is CASSLRSGFYGYTF. The CDR3 bases are TGTGCCAGCAGTTTACGGTCGGGTTTCTATGGCTACACCTTC.